Shown below are 20 T cell receptor beta chains from a single sample sequenced in a study of siplizumab effects on memory and regulatory T cells. Clones were sequenced by immunoSEQ multiplex PCR, and TCRdb holds only the in-frame ones, with some missing. The sample includes some 80,000 clones, 85% to 95% of them seen just once. Sequencing used CD8+ T cells sorted from blood. Receptors were obtained from a human donor in good health.

The rearrangement links TRBV7-6 to TRBJ2-1; 9 bases are shared with TRBD2. CDR3 size: 16 residues. V shed 0 bases, J shed 3 bases, and the junction held 3 bases outside the gene matches. Germline V gives CDR1 SGHVS, CDR2 FNYEAQ. The CDR3 region is CASSLAGTSLYNEQFF. DNA for the CDR3: TGTGCCAGCAGCTTAGCCGGGACTAGCCTCTACAATGAGCAGTTCTTC.

This chain connects TRBV19 to TRBJ2-5; D ambiguous. Germline V CDR1 and CDR2: LNHDA, SQIVND (reference sequence). Trimming took off 8 bases at V and 4 bases at J, with 17 bases between the two ends. This CDR3 spans 14 amino acids. The CDR3 nucleotides are TGTGCCAGTGGGATGAATACAAAGGTAGAGACCCAGTACTTC. Encoded protein: CASGMNTKVETQYF. Full variable domain (outside the CDR3, taken from reference TRBV19 and TRBJ2-5): DGGITQSPKYLFRKEGQNVTLSCEQNLNHDAMYWYRQDPGQGLRLIYYSQIVNDFQKGDIAEGYSVSREKKESFPLTVTSAQKNPTAFYLCASGMNTKVETQYFGPGTRLLVL.

This rearrangement joins TRBV5-6 to TRBJ2-7; 8 positions agree with TRBD2. The CDR3 covers 12 residues. Germline lookup yields CDR1 SGHDT and CDR2 YYEEEE. V lost 8 bases and J lost 3; bases outside the gene matches: 4. Here the CDR3 reads CASGAGGYEQYF. Written as DNA, the CDR3 is TGTGCCAGTGGGGCGGGGGGCTACGAGCAGTACTTC.

The rearrangement joins TRBV10-3 to TRBJ1-1; TRBD1 is a possible D gene (5 bases). The V end lost 6 bases, the J end lost 0 bases, and 8 bases lay between the germline ends. Germline V CDR1 and CDR2: ENHRY, SYGVKD. This CDR3 spans 13 amino acids. Written as DNA, the CDR3 is TGTGCCATCAGGGGGACGGTGAACACTGAAGCTTTCTTT. This encodes CAIRGTVNTEAFF.

V is TRBV7-3 and J is TRBJ2-3, with 14 bases matching TRBD2. Germline V CDR1 and CDR2: SGHTA, FQGTGA. The CDR3 has 15 amino acids. J was trimmed by 7 bases and V by 4 bases; bases with no gene match: 4. CDR3 region: CASSSGTSGSNTQYF. Here the CDR3 DNA reads TGTGCCAGCAGCTCGGGGACTAGCGGGAGTAATACGCAGTATTTT.

Only one count was recorded for this clone. The chain combines TRBV19 with TRBJ2-1; D remains unclear. The CDR3 consists of 15 residues. Germline V gene lookup returns CDR1 LNHDA and CDR2 SQIVND (reference sequence). Trimming cost V 1 base and J 0 bases, with 7 bases left between them. CDR3 DNA sequence: TGTGCCAGTAGTATAGGAGGTGGCTCCTACAATGAGCAGTTCTTC. It is translated as CASSIGGGSYNEQFF. Full variable domain (remainder filled in from reference TRBV19 and TRBJ2-1): DGGITQSPKYLFRKEGQNVTLSCEQNLNHDAMYWYRQDPGQGLRLIYYSQIVNDFQKGDIAEGYSVSREKKESFPLTVTSAQKNPTAFYLCASSIGGGSYNEQFFGPGTRLTVL.

This rearrangement joins TRBV7-9 to TRBJ2-1; TRBD2 matches at 8 bases. The V gene's germline CDR1 is SEHNR and CDR2 FQNEAQ (reference sequence). V was pared by 5 bases and J by 4 bases, with 16 bases of the junction left unmatched. The CDR3 extends over 18 amino acids. The CDR3 spells CASSPRGASGYFYNEQFF. The CDR3 DNA reads TGTGCCAGCAGCCCCCGCGGGGCTAGCGGGTATTTTTACAATGAGCAGTTCTTC.

This chain connects TRBV28 to TRBJ1-1; D gene unclear. The CDR3 is 13 residues long. Germline CDR1 MDHEN, CDR2 SYDVKM. The V and J ends lost 3 bases and 4 bases respectively, with 9 bases between them. DNA of the CDR3: TGTGCCAGCAGTTTGTCTGAGGGCACTGAAGCTTTCTTT. It yields the protein CASSLSEGTEAFF.

The chain has TRBV30 and TRBJ1-1; no clear D. Germline V CDR1 and CDR2: GTSNPN, SVGIG (reference sequence). CDR3 length: 11 residues. V lost 0 bases to trimming and J lost 4 bases, with 3 bases between them. CDR3 region: CAWSVSTEAFF. CDR3 sequence (DNA): TGTGCCTGGAGTGTATCCACTGAAGCTTTCTTT.

This clone occurred a few times. CDR3 DNA: TGTGCCGGACGACGAGACAGGGATGGCTACACCTTC. Protein: CAGRRDRDGYTF. The chain recombines TRBV2 with TRBJ1-2; TRBD1 matches at 7 bases. CDR3 size: 12 residues. Germline V gene sequence: CDR1 SNHLY, CDR2 FYNNEI. V dropped 11 bases and J dropped 6; count of bases not matched to a gene: 9.

The chain combines TRBV27 with TRBJ2-5; no reliable D call. Trimming left V 0 bases short and J 3 bases short, with 11 bases between. The length of the CDR3 is 15 residues. Per the germline V gene, CDR1 is MNHEY and CDR2 is SMNVEV (reference sequence). The CDR3: CASSLSVAREETQYF. CDR3 sequence (DNA): TGTGCCAGCAGTTTATCAGTCGCCAGAGAAGAGACCCAGTACTTC.

This clone appeared a single time. The rearrangement links TRBV4-1 to TRBJ2-7, with D perhaps matching TRBD1 or TRBD2 (5 bases each). CDR1 and CDR2 from the germline V gene are MGHRA and YSYEKL. The CDR3 sequence is 15 residues long. V lost 1 base to trimming and J lost 5 bases, with 15 bases between them. The DNA for the CDR3 is TGCGCCAGCAGCCAAGTTATTGGGACCCCAAACGAGCAGTACTTC. Protein sequence: CASSQVIGTPNEQYF.

This chain connects TRBV9 to TRBJ1-4; 8 bases agree with TRBD1. This CDR3 contains 17 residues. The germline CDR1 and CDR2 sequences are SGDLS and YYNGEE. The V gene end was trimmed by 4 bases and the J gene end by 5 bases; junction bases not matched to a gene: 13. For the CDR3, the DNA is TGTGCCAGCAGCCCTCGGACAGGGACTTTCGGGAATGAAAAACTGTTTTTT. Translating gives CASSPRTGTFGNEKLFF.

The V and J genes are TRBV7-9 and TRBJ2-5, with D uncertain. The DNA end is more similar to TRBJ2-7, so the J call may be wrong. Looked up from germline, CDR1 is SEHNR and CDR2 is FQNEAQ (reference sequence). The length of the CDR3 is 13 residues. This chain's CDR3 is CASVSSPAPEQYF. Written as DNA, the CDR3 is TGTGCCAGCGTCTCATCCCCCGCCCCCGAGCAGTACTTC.

V is TRBV25-1 and J is TRBJ2-2, with unresolved D. The germline CDR1 and CDR2 sequences are MGHDK and SYGVNS. V was cut by 4 bases and J by 6 bases, with 9 bases left in between. This CDR3 has 13 amino acids. The CDR3: CASSAYTPGELFF. The DNA for the CDR3 is TGTGCCAGCAGTGCATACACGCCCGGGGAGCTGTTTTTT.

The chain has TRBV11-2 and TRBJ2-3; the D gene is possibly TRBD2 (6 bases). The CDR3 is 15 residues long. V was trimmed by 5 bases and J by 0 bases, leaving 12 bases between them. In germline, CDR1 is SGHAT, CDR2 FQNNGV. CDR3 region: CASSRAGTSTDTQYF. In DNA form, the CDR3 reads TGTGCCAGCAGCCGAGCCGGGACTAGCACAGATACGCAGTATTTT.

CDR3 region: CASSLEVTSGSFGQFF. In DNA, the CDR3 is TGTGCCAGCAGCTTAGAAGTGACTAGCGGGAGTTTTGGGCAGTTCTTC. V and J are TRBV11-2 and TRBJ2-1; TRBD2 aligns across 12 bases. V lost 0 bases, J lost 12 bases, and 9 bases stayed unmatched. The germline V gene encodes CDR1 SGHAT and CDR2 FQNNGV. The CDR3 totals 16 residues.

The chain employs TRBV29-1 and TRBJ2-7; D gene unclear. This CDR3 region has 14 residues. Trimming removed 4 bases from V and 2 bases from J, with 15 bases in between. Germline assignment: CDR1 SQVTM and CDR2 ANQGSEA. The CDR3 DNA reads as TGCAGCGTTGGGGGTTCGGGCCCAACCTACGAGCAGTACTTC. Translating gives CSVGGSGPTYEQYF.

The V call is TRBV9, the J call TRBJ2-1; 7 nucleotides line up with TRBD2. The V segment lost 4 bases and the J segment 5 bases; nucleotides outside the gene matches: 12. Germline V gene sequence: CDR1 SGDLS, CDR2 YYNGEE. The CDR3 spans 16 residues. CDR3 amino acids: CASSTSSASGHNEQFF. CDR3 nucleotide sequence: TGTGCCAGCAGCACATCCTCGGCTAGCGGTCACAATGAGCAGTTCTTC.

This chain links TRBV4-1 with TRBJ2-7; D remains ambiguous. This CDR3 has 13 residues. The V and J ends lost 4 bases and 3 bases respectively, with 10 bases between them. Germline values: CDR1 MGHRA, CDR2 YSYEKL. CDR3 in DNA: TGCGCCAGCAGCCTAGGATTTATCTACGAGCAGTACTTC. It translates to CASSLGFIYEQYF.